This is a list of T cell receptor beta chains from one sample in a study of Ad26.COV2.S vaccination and SARS-CoV-2 variants. Data came from immunoSEQ multiplex PCR; TCRdb stores just in-frame clones and leaves some out. The profile covers fewer than 50,000 clones, with 65% to 90% appearing a single time and around half taken by the ten largest. The source material was peripheral blood, sampled after recovery from COVID-19. These receptors came from a human donor who had recovered from COVID-19. Both conserved end residues are part of each CDR3. The order of the fields is V gene, J gene, clone size, D gene, CDR3 DNA, CDR3 protein. D genes are given only for firm matches. Size is stated for part of the rows, as once, few or many counts, or as a class when the clone is expanded.

TRBV10-3	TRBJ1-1	-	-	TGTGCCATCAGTGAGTCAACAGTGGGAACTGAAGCTTTCTTT	CAISESTVGTEAFF
TRBV5-1	TRBJ2-1	-	-	TGCGCCAGCAGCACCGTAGCGGAGGCTCACAATGAGCAGTTCTTC	CASSTVAEAHNEQFF
TRBV5-1	TRBJ1-2	-	-	TGCGCCAGCAGCTTGGAGTTTGGTTCAGGGGTGGCTGGCTACACCTTC	CASSLEFGSGVAGYTF
TRBV18	TRBJ1-4	-	-	TGTGCCAGCTCTCCCGGAGCGAGGACTAATGAAAAACTGTTTTTT	CASSPGARTNEKLFF
TRBV15	TRBJ1-1	-	TRBD1	TGTGCCACCAGCGTAAACCCGGGACAGGGGTTTTTCGCTTTCTTT	CATSVNPGQGFFAFF
TRBV7-7	TRBJ2-2	medium-sized	-	TGTGCCAGCAGCTTAGAAGCGAACACCGGGGAGCTGTTTTTT	CASSLEANTGELFF
TRBV30	TRBJ1-2	-	TRBD1	TGTGCCTGGAGTGCAGGGGACAGCAGATATGGCTACACCTTC	CAWSAGDSRYGYTF
TRBV7-9	TRBJ1-1	-	-	TGTGCCAGCAGCTTAGGGGGAGGGGTTCACACTGAAGCTTTCTTT	CASSLGGGVHTEAFF
TRBV10-3	TRBJ2-1	-	-	TGTGCCATCAGGGGGGGGGCTAGCGATAAGTTCTTC	CAIRGGASDKFF
TRBV3-1/TRBV3-2	TRBJ1-3	-	-	TGTGCCAGCAGCCCTGACGGGGGTAGAAACACCATATATTTT	CASSPDGGRNTIYF
TRBV7-3	TRBJ2-1	-	TRBD1	TGTGCCAGCAGCCACGGACAGGGGGGTTACAATGAGCAGTTCTTC	CASSHGQGGYNEQFF
TRBV6-6	TRBJ1-1	-	TRBD1	TGTGCCAGCAGCCCCACCTTGACAGGGACCTGGACTGAAGCTTTCTTT	CASSPTLTGTWTEAFF
TRBV5-4	TRBJ2-5	-	-	TGTGCCAGCAGCTTGGCCGGACAGCAAGAGACCCAGTACTTC	CASSLAGQQETQYF
TRBV6-1	TRBJ1-1	few	-	TGTGCCAGCAGTGTAGCTGTGGCTTTCTTT	CASSVAVAFF
TRBV20-1	TRBJ2-5	-	-	TGCAGTGCTAGTCCCGAGGACAGCCCGAGGGGGACCCAGTACTTC	CSASPEDSPRGTQYF
TRBV11-2	TRBJ1-1	-	-	TGTGCCAGCAGCTTAGGGGTTCGGGCCACTGAAGCTTTCTTT	CASSLGVRATEAFF
TRBV7-9	TRBJ1-5	-	-	TGTGCCAGCAGCTCGGGGGGGCGGGGGGATCAGCCCCAGCATTTT	CASSSGGRGDQPQHF
TRBV19	TRBJ2-6	-	-	TGTGCCAGTTCGTACTCTGGGGCCAACGTCCTGACTTTC	CASSYSGANVLTF
TRBV7-2	TRBJ2-7	once	TRBD1	TGTGCCAGCAGCTTATTGAGTACGGGGTTACAGGGGGCCTCCGAGCAGTACTTC	CASSLLSTGLQGASEQYF
TRBV3-1/TRBV3-2	TRBJ2-4	-	TRBD2	TGTGCCAGCAGCCAATGGGGAGGGACTTTTGGGTCCAAAAACATTCAGTACTTC	CASSQWGGTFGSKNIQYF